This passage covers 29 T cell receptor beta chains from one sample sequenced in a study of T-cell memory formation after mild COVID-19. Each CDR3 protein gets one entry after TCRdb re-called the 5' RACE reads with MiXCR. The repertoire has 400,000 to 500,000 distinct CDR3 sequences, 20% of them found once; the top ten carry about 8.1%. Material: PBMCs or a T cell subset sorted from them (not recorded which). The source of these receptors is an adult woman who had mild COVID-19 (a few samples of this study predate the infection). Cell type and time point are not known.

The J gene is TRBJ2-7, the V gene TRBV20-1, with D hard to call. Trimming removed 0 bases from V and 5 bases from J, with 11 bases in between. This CDR3 comprises 13 residues. CDR1 DFQATT and CDR2 SNEGSKA come from the germline V gene (reference sequence). The CDR3 loop is CSAREGSFDEQYF. DNA of the CDR3: TGCAGTGCTAGAGAAGGCAGTTTCGACGAGCAGTACTTC.

The chain has TRBV21-1 and TRBJ1-1. TRBV21-1 is described as a pseudogene. CDR3 length: 16 amino acids. The chain's CDR3 is CASSKRTGSVETEAFF. DNA of the CDR3: TGTGCCAGCAGCAAACGAACGGGGTCAGTGGAGACTGAAGCTTTCTTT.

This clonotype was counted a few times. The rearrangement links TRBV29-1 to TRBJ2-2, with no clear D. The CDR3 runs to 13 residues. Germline lookup yields CDR1 SQVTM and CDR2 ANQGSEA. Trimming shortened V by 2 bases and J by 5 bases, and 9 bases separated the two germline ends. As DNA, the CDR3 is TGCAGCGTTGAAAAGACCGGGACCGGGGAGCTGTTTTTT. This translates into CSVEKTGTGELFF.

The CDR3 loop is CASSHGQGAGANVLTF. CDR3 coding DNA: TGTGCCAGCAGCCACGGACAGGGTGCTGGGGCCAACGTCCTGACTTTC. The V and J genes are TRBV7-6 and TRBJ2-6, with 8 bases lining up with TRBD1. This CDR3 comprises 16 residues. V was pared by 5 bases and J by 2 bases, with 5 bases of the junction left unmatched. In germline, CDR1 is SGHVS, CDR2 FNYEAQ.

This clonotype has more than one count but fewer than ten. In DNA, the CDR3 is TGTGCCACCAGCAGAGATATACAGAGGAACACCGGGGAGCTGTTTTTT. Translated, it gives CATSRDIQRNTGELFF. V usage is TRBV15 and J usage is TRBJ2-2; D unclear. V lost 0 bases and J 1 base, leaving 9 bases between the germline ends. The CDR3 covers 16 residues. Germline CDR1 and CDR2: LNHNV and YYDKDF (reference sequence).

Here the CDR3 reads CASSSQENYGYTF. CDR3 coding DNA: TGTGCCAGCAGCTCACAGGAAAACTATGGCTACACCTTC. V usage is TRBV6-1 and J usage is TRBJ1-2; weak D call: TRBD1 (5 bases). The CDR3 is 13 amino acids. Germline lookup yields CDR1 MNHNS and CDR2 SASEGT. V lost 6 bases and J lost 2, with 10 bases in between.

This chain uses TRBV6-1 with TRBJ1-4; D is perhaps TRBD1 (5 bases). Trimming removed 5 bases from V and 4 bases from J, with 17 bases in between. The germline CDR1 and CDR2 sequences are MNHNS and SASEGT. This CDR3 contains 16 residues. The CDR3 sequence is CASSSTDGRGNEKLFF. CDR3 bases: TGTGCCAGCAGTTCGACCGACGGGAGGGGTAATGAAAAACTGTTTTTT.

The chain recombines TRBV20-1 with TRBJ2-7; TRBD2 matches 8 bases. This CDR3 is built from 17 residues. The junction had 13 bases not matched to a gene; V was cut back by 3 bases and J by 0 bases. Germline V gives CDR1 DFQATT, CDR2 SNEGSKA (reference sequence). CDR3 nucleotides: TGCAGTGCTAGGATCCAGCGCGAGGGACTAGACTCCTACGAGCAGTACTTC. Protein sequence: CSARIQREGLDSYEQYF.

The sample holds a few counts of this clonotype. The chain joins TRBV29-1 to TRBJ2-1, with D maybe TRBD1 (5 bases). The germline V and J ends were trimmed by 4 bases and 10 bases, with 11 bases remaining between them. This CDR3 is built from 11 residues. Per germline, CDR1 SQVTM and CDR2 ANQGSEA. Here the CDR3 reads CSVAGFEEQFF. The CDR3 DNA is TGCAGCGTTGCAGGGTTCGAGGAGCAGTTCTTC.

This sequence joins TRBV27 and TRBJ1-1; TRBD1 is a possible D gene (5 bases). The germline CDR1 and CDR2 sequences are MNHEY and SMNVEV (reference sequence). Trimming pared 8 bases from V and 1 base from J, leaving 17 bases between. The CDR3 covers 15 residues. Here the CDR3 reads CASLRVSQGNTEAFF. DNA for the CDR3: TGTGCCAGCCTGAGGGTTTCGCAGGGGAACACTGAAGCTTTCTTT.

The chain has TRBV2 and TRBJ2-5; D is possibly TRBD1 (5 bases). Germline loops: CDR1 SNHLY, CDR2 FYNNEI. V lost 6 bases, J lost 1 base, and 9 bases lay in between. The CDR3 spans 13 residues. As DNA, the CDR3 is TGTGCCAGCAGCCCCAGGGTCCAAGAGACCCAGTACTTC. As protein: CASSPRVQETQYF.

The table lists this clonotype with many counts. J is TRBJ2-2 and V is TRBV6-2 or TRBV6-3, with 9 nucleotides matching TRBD1. Germline V gene sequence: CDR1 MNHEY, CDR2 SVGEGT. The CDR3 runs to 16 residues. J gave up 4 bases and V 6 bases, and 9 bases lay outside the gene matches. CDR3 bases: TGTGCCAGCAGCCCGGGACAGGGATTGGGCACCGGGGAGCTGTTTTTT. Its protein is CASSPGQGLGTGELFF.

This clonotype was seen more than once but under ten times. The rearrangement links TRBV18 to TRBJ2-5; D is undetermined. CDR1 is KGHSH and CDR2 is LQKENI in the germline V gene. The CDR3 spans 17 residues. The germline V and J ends were trimmed by 0 bases and 8 bases, with 22 bases remaining between them. The CDR3 sequence: CASSPPSVAEFKSTQYF. CDR3 in DNA: TGTGCCAGCTCACCACCGTCTGTGGCAGAATTTAAGAGTACCCAGTACTTC.

The genes are TRBV6-2 or TRBV6-3 and TRBJ2-3; the match to TRBD2 covers 7 bases. The V and J ends lost 8 bases and 2 bases, in that order; junction bases with no gene match: 4. The CDR3 is made up of 13 amino acids. Germline loops: CDR1 MNHEY, CDR2 SVGEGT. CDR3 region: CASRTSDTDTQYF. The DNA for the CDR3 is TGTGCCAGCCGAACTAGCGACACAGATACGCAGTATTTT.

The V and J genes are TRBV2 and TRBJ1-6; D unclear. The CDR3 totals 13 residues. Germline V gives CDR1 SNHLY, CDR2 FYNNEI. Trimming removed 5 bases from V and 13 bases from J, with 15 bases in between. The CDR3 DNA reads as TGTGCCAGCAGTTCCTCCCTAGTTAGTCCCCTCCACTTT. Translating it yields CASSSSLVSPLHF.

The chain combines TRBV12-3 or TRBV12-4 with TRBJ2-7, with D perhaps matching TRBD2 (6 bases). The CDR3 consists of 14 residues. Trimming left V 6 bases short and J 3 bases short, with 15 bases between. The CDR3 loop reads CASRGLTGGYEQYF. The CDR3 coding sequence is TGTGCCAGCAGAGGCCTCACCGGGGGCTACGAGCAGTACTTC.

This clonotype came up many times. An end of the junction differs from the germline gene, which may be a read error. The rearrangement joins TRBV5-1 to TRBJ2-5; D is undetermined. The CDR3 is 12 residues long. CDR1 and CDR2 from the germline V gene are SGHRS and YFSETQ. The CDR3, as DNA: TGTGCCAGCAGCTTAAACCAAGAGACCCAGTACTTC. Residues: CASSLNQETQYF. The variable domain in full, completed from reference TRBV5-1 and TRBJ2-5, reads KAGVTQTPRYLIKTRGQQVTLSCSPISGHRSVSWYQQTPGQGLQFLFEYFSETQRNKGNFPGRFSGRQFSNSRSEMNVSTLELGDSALYLCASSLNQETQYFGPGTRLLVL.

V is TRBV6-6 and J is TRBJ2-1; tentatively, D is TRBD2 (5 bases). CDR3 length equals 12 residues. V was clipped by 2 bases and J by 13 bases, with 12 bases between them. Germline V gene sequence: CDR1 MNHNY, CDR2 SVGAGI (reference sequence). The CDR3 DNA sequence: TGTGCCAGCAGTTACGGTGGTCTAGCACAGTTCTTC. It translates to CASSYGGLAQFF.

This clonotype has just a few counts. The chain recombines TRBV24-1 with TRBJ2-1; D gene unclear. Germline V gene lookup returns CDR1 KGHDR and CDR2 SFDVKD. CDR3 length equals 12 residues. V was trimmed by 9 bases and J by 10 bases, leaving 15 bases between them. The CDR3 DNA sequence: TGTGCCACCTCCGAGTCGGGTTACGAGCAGTTCTTC. Amino acids: CATSESGYEQFF.

The chain links TRBV24-1 to TRBJ2-1; 10 nucleotides line up with TRBD1. The CDR3 totals 15 residues. Losses at the gene ends were 5 bases for V and 7 bases for J; bases not matched to a gene: 7. Germline CDR1 KGHDR, CDR2 SFDVKD. The CDR3 sequence: CATSAGDRGENEQFF. For the CDR3, the DNA is TGTGCCACCAGTGCTGGGGACAGGGGAGAAAATGAGCAGTTCTTC.

V usage is TRBV7-3 and J usage is TRBJ2-2, with TRBD2 identical over 10 bases. In germline, CDR1 is SGHTA, CDR2 FQGTGA. The CDR3 has 15 residues. Losses at the gene ends were 3 bases for V and 4 bases for J; bases not matched to a gene: 2. The DNA of the CDR3 is TGTGCCAGCAGCTTGTCTAGCGGGGGCACCGGGGAGCTGTTTTTT. It translates to CASSLSSGGTGELFF. Looking up the rest from reference TRBV7-3 and TRBJ2-2 gives the full variable domain: GAGVSQTPSNKVTEKGKYVELRCDPISGHTALYWYRQSLGQGPEFLIYFQGTGAADDSGLPNDRFFAVRPEGSVSTLKIQRTERGDSAVYLCASSLSSGGTGELFFGEGSRLTVL.

J is TRBJ1-1 and V is TRBV7-9; maybe TRBD1 (5 bases). The CDR3 has 14 amino acids. CDR1 and CDR2 (germline): SEHNR, FQNEAQ (reference sequence). The DNA for the CDR3 is TGTGCTACATCAGGGTGGCCGCCGAACACTGAAGCTTTCTTT. Translation gives CATSGWPPNTEAFF.

In its sample, this clonotype was seen a few times. V gene TRBV20-1 combines with J gene TRBJ1-2; TRBD1 is a possible D gene (6 bases). The CDR3 spans 16 residues. Germline values: CDR1 DFQATT, CDR2 SNEGSKA (reference sequence). Trimming pared 0 bases from V and 0 bases from J, leaving 14 bases between. CDR3 region: CSARDPRGGTNYGYTF. CDR3 nucleotides: TGCAGTGCTAGAGATCCCAGGGGAGGAACTAACTATGGCTACACCTTC.

In this sample, this clonotype turned up a few times. The rearrangement uses TRBV21-1 and TRBJ2-7. TRBV21-1 is marked as a pseudogene. The CDR3 length is 14 residues. The CDR3 loop reads CASSGDGGSYEQYF. The CDR3 DNA sequence: TGTGCCAGCAGCGGCGACGGGGGCTCATACGAGCAGTACTTC.

This clonotype was counted between two and nine times. CDR3 loop: CASSLMRPSSGYLYEQYF. CDR3 in DNA: TGTGCCAGCAGCTTAATGCGGCCCTCTAGCGGGTACCTCTACGAGCAGTACTTC. The chain is built from TRBV11-1 and TRBJ2-7, with TRBD2 matching over 8 bases. V was pared by 2 bases and J by 3 bases, with 15 bases of the junction left unmatched. This CDR3 has 18 residues. Germline V CDR1 and CDR2: SGHAT, FQDESV (reference sequence).

The rearrangement joins TRBV12-3 or TRBV12-4 to TRBJ2-5, with D perhaps given as TRBD1 or TRBD2 (5 bases each). This CDR3 has 13 amino acids. The V gene lost 0 bases and the J gene lost 7 bases, with 9 bases spanning the gap. CDR3 protein: CASSLAGDWTQYF. The CDR3 region has the DNA TGTGCCAGCAGTTTAGCGGGGGATTGGACCCAGTACTTC.

This clonotype has a handful of counts. The CDR3 region is CASSLWQGTTNTGELFF. CDR3 DNA sequence: TGTGCCAGCAGTTTATGGCAGGGGACCACGAACACCGGGGAGCTGTTTTTT. This chain joins TRBV27 and TRBJ2-2; D might be TRBD1 (6 bases). Per the germline V gene, CDR1 is MNHEY and CDR2 is SMNVEV (reference sequence). This CDR3 is 17 amino acids long. Trimming removed 1 base from V and 0 bases from J, with 12 bases in between.

There are a few counts of this clonotype. This sequence joins TRBV11-2 and TRBJ2-2, with no clear D. Germline V gives CDR1 SGHAT, CDR2 FQNNGV. V lost 6 bases, J lost 6 bases, and 17 bases lay in between. CDR3 size: 15 residues. DNA for the CDR3: TGTGCCAGCAGGGAACCATTAAATAGAGCCGGGGAGCTGTTTTTT. Protein sequence: CASREPLNRAGELFF.

The chain links TRBV30 to TRBJ1-5; 10 positions match TRBD1. The CDR3 runs 15 residues. J gave up 5 bases and V 2 bases, and 6 bases lay outside the gene matches. Germline loops: CDR1 GTSNPN, CDR2 SVGIG (reference sequence). The DNA of the CDR3 is TGTGCCTGGAGTCCTGACAGGGGGCAATATCAGCCCCAGCATTTT. Residues: CAWSPDRGQYQPQHF.